One TCR beta chain is described in this entry. These data belong to a study of blood T cell repertoires in COVID-19. Study as a whole: From the United States, Italy and Spain came samples of acute and convalescent COVID-19. T cells, B-cell-depleted T cells, or PBMCs supplied cDNA or gDNA.

Germline V lookup: CDR1 SGHTA, CDR2 FQGNSA. CDR3 length: 16 residues. Trimming took 4 bases from V and 4 from J; bases not matched to a gene: 9. Recruited during active infection, patients (from Seattle) were subsequently followed longitudinally. Authors' analysis steps: From reference gene primer amplification, estimates of nucleated cell counts were derived. Measured with immunoSEQ multiplex PCR; TCRdb has only the in-frame clones, and not every one. The V and J calls and clone size come from that table; D and trimming were worked out from the DNA. The table records 200,000 to 250,000 clones, approximately 86% of them present only once.

The sequenced material came from peripheral blood. This chain uses TRBV7-2 with TRBJ2-3, with 9 nucleotides matching TRBD1. The receptor was isolated from a woman aged 25 to 45 with COVID-19, enrolled during active disease. The CDR3, as DNA: TGTGCCAGCAGCTCACAGGGGGCTGGGTTCTCAGATACGCAGTATTTT. Its protein is CASSSQGAGFSDTQYF.